Listed here are 26 T cell receptor beta chains from one sample, sequenced in a study of blood T cell repertoires in COVID-19 (dated by TCRdb to the early 2020s). Library prep was done by the immunoSEQ multiplex PCR assay. TCRdb took this table from immuneACCESS and kept in-frame rearrangements with V and J called. Such tables lack part of the clones; where checked against another copy, unresolved V genes explain under half of the gap, and the rest is unexplained. This sample has more than 300,000 clones in its table, and 80% to 90% of those were observed once. Jointly, the top ten make up 10% of the sample. The sequencing sample was made of peripheral blood. The receptors here all came from a woman aged 25 to 39 with COVID-19, enrolled during active disease.

The rearrangement links TRBV30 to TRBJ1-2; tentatively, D is TRBD1 (6 bases). Germline CDR1 is GTSNPN and CDR2 is SVGIG (reference sequence). Trimming removed 2 bases from V and 4 bases from J, with 11 bases in between. CDR3 length: 13 amino acids. The DNA of the CDR3 is TGTGCCTGGAGTCAGGACAGCTCCTATGGCTACACCTTC. As protein: CAWSQDSSYGYTF.

The V gene is TRBV28, the J gene TRBJ2-7; TRBD2 might be the D (7 bases). With 5 bases removed from V and 1 base from J, the gap between germline ends came to 18 bases. Germline CDR1 and CDR2: MDHEN and SYDVKM. CDR3 size: 16 residues. The CDR3: CASSPPGGRGSYEQYF. The CDR3 DNA reads TGTGCCAGCAGTCCACCCGGTGGGAGGGGGTCCTACGAGCAGTACTTC.

The V call is TRBV27, the J call TRBJ2-1, with 8 bases aligning to TRBD2. The length of the CDR3 is 16 residues. V shed 11 bases and J 3 bases; nucleotides not matched to a gene: 15. Germline CDR1 MNHEY, CDR2 SMNVEV (reference sequence). The CDR3 coding sequence is TGTGCCTCACGGCGGGGGGAACCTTCCTACTACAATGAGCAGTTCTTC. Protein sequence: CASRRGEPSYYNEQFF.

Only one count was recorded for this clone. The V gene is TRBV4-1, the J gene TRBJ2-7; the D gene is possibly TRBD2 (5 bases). Germline CDR1 is MGHRA and CDR2 is YSYEKL. Trimming stripped 3 bases from V and 5 bases from J, with 20 bases between. The CDR3 is made up of 16 amino acids. The CDR3 DNA reads TGCGCCAGCAGCCAGAGATGGGGTAGGGAGAGGCACGAGCAGTACTTC. This translates into CASSQRWGRERHEQYF.

The chain combines TRBV5-8 with TRBJ1-1; D not resolved. V was shortened by 3 bases and J by 0 bases, with 9 bases between the two germline ends. CDR3 size: 14 residues. Looked up from germline, CDR1 is SGHTS and CDR2 is YDEGEE. The CDR3 loop is CASSWRRVNTEAFF. The CDR3 DNA reads as TGTGCCAGCAGCTGGAGGAGAGTGAACACTGAAGCTTTCTTT.

The gene calls are TRBV5-1 and TRBJ1-2; 7 bases fit TRBD1. Germline CDR1 SGHRS, CDR2 YFSETQ. V was pared by 0 bases and J by 0 bases, with 2 bases of the junction left unmatched. This CDR3 is 15 amino acids long. CDR3 bases: TGCGCCAGCAGCTTGGGGGACAGACCTAACTATGGCTACACCTTC. It is translated as CASSLGDRPNYGYTF.

The chain joins TRBV4-2 to TRBJ2-7; 7 bases agree with TRBD2. Germline V gives CDR1 LGHNA, CDR2 YNFKEQ. This CDR3 has 14 amino acids. The V and J ends lost 4 bases and 1 base, in that order; junction bases with no gene match: 4. Here the CDR3 reads CASSPRDYSYEQYF. CDR3 in DNA: TGTGCCAGCAGCCCCCGGGACTATTCCTACGAGCAGTACTTC.

The J gene is TRBJ2-1, the V gene TRBV7-9, with 8 bases aligning to TRBD2. Germline loops: CDR1 SEHNR, CDR2 FQNEAQ (reference sequence). Trimming removed 6 bases from V and 3 bases from J; junction bases left unmatched: 10. This CDR3 has 16 amino acids. The CDR3: CASRPLLADHYNEQFF. In nucleotides, the CDR3 is TGTGCCAGCAGACCGTTACTAGCGGACCACTACAATGAGCAGTTCTTC.

Comments on this clone: Other DNA sequences in this sample translate to the same CDR3. The genes are TRBV6-5 and TRBJ2-7, with 8 bases aligning to TRBD2. Germline V gene lookup returns CDR1 MNHEY and CDR2 SVGAGI. This CDR3 comprises 14 residues. V shed 6 bases and J 0 bases; nucleotides not matched to a gene: 4. CDR3 residues: CASSSGLASYEQYF. The CDR3 DNA reads TGTGCCAGCAGCTCTGGACTAGCCTCCTACGAGCAGTACTTC.

This chain connects TRBV5-1 to TRBJ2-3; 7 bases match TRBD1. CDR1 and CDR2 (germline): SGHRS, YFSETQ. The CDR3 consists of 18 residues. V shed 4 bases and J 2 bases; nucleotides not matched to a gene: 16. Here the CDR3 DNA reads TGCGCCAGCAGCCTCGGGGCAGGGGGAAACGGTAACACAGATACGCAGTATTTT. This encodes CASSLGAGGNGNTDTQYF. The entire variable domain, with the rest obtained from reference TRBV5-1 and TRBJ2-3, is as follows: KAGVTQTPRYLIKTRGQQVTLSCSPISGHRSVSWYQQTPGQGLQFLFEYFSETQRNKGNFPGRFSGRQFSNSRSEMNVSTLELGDSALYLCASSLGAGGNGNTDTQYFGPGTRLTVL.

The chain has TRBV9 and TRBJ2-7; 8 nucleotides agree with TRBD2. V lost 4 bases, J lost 2 bases, and 14 bases stayed unmatched. The CDR3 has 17 residues. The germline CDR1 and CDR2 sequences are SGDLS and YYNGEE. CDR3 sequence reads: CASSPHPGGGATYEQYF. As DNA, the CDR3 is TGTGCCAGCAGCCCTCACCCGGGGGGGGGAGCCACCTACGAGCAGTACTTC.

This clone appeared a few times. The chain carries TRBV28 and TRBJ1-5; no clear D. Germline V CDR1 and CDR2: MDHEN, SYDVKM. CDR3 length equals 14 residues. The germline V and J ends were trimmed by 7 bases and 4 bases, with 14 bases remaining between them. CDR3 nucleotides: TGTGCCAGCATTGGGGAGCTGGGAAATCAGCCCCAGCATTTT. Protein product: CASIGELGNQPQHF.

The CDR3 spells CASSYSTGLTDTQYF. For the CDR3, the DNA is TGTGCCAGCAGTTACTCGACAGGGCTCACAGATACGCAGTATTTT. The chain carries TRBV6-6 and TRBJ2-3; 7 bases are shared with TRBD1. J lost 2 bases, V lost 0 bases, and 2 bases had no gene match. Germline CDR1 MNHNY, CDR2 SVGAGI (reference sequence). The CDR3 has 15 residues.

This rearrangement joins TRBV4-2 to TRBJ2-7; 9 bases line up with TRBD2. CDR3 length equals 16 residues. V was pared by 1 base and J by 3 bases, with 7 bases of the junction left unmatched. Germline V gives CDR1 LGHNA, CDR2 YNFKEQ. The CDR3 nucleotides read TGTGCCAGCAGCCAAGTTGCAGCGGGAGGCAACTACGAGCAGTACTTC. Residues: CASSQVAAGGNYEQYF.

J is TRBJ2-2 and V is TRBV4-1; 11 bases are a match to TRBD1. V shed 0 bases and J 5 bases; nucleotides not matched to a gene: 2. The CDR3 loop spans 16 amino acids. CDR1 MGHRA and CDR2 YSYEKL come from the germline V gene. The CDR3 sequence: CASSQEGTGGTGELFF. DNA of the CDR3: TGCGCCAGCAGCCAAGAAGGGACAGGGGGGACCGGGGAGCTGTTTTTT.

This chain uses TRBV30 with TRBJ2-5; TRBD2 is a possible D gene (5 bases). Trimming cost V 3 bases and J 7 bases, with 18 bases left between them. Germline loops: CDR1 GTSNPN, CDR2 SVGIG (reference sequence). The CDR3 loop spans 14 amino acids. DNA of the CDR3: TGTGCCTGGAGATTGTCCAGGATGGGAGCGACCCAGTACTTC. It codes for CAWRLSRMGATQYF.

The chain carries TRBV28 and TRBJ2-3; 9 bases match TRBD1. Germline values: CDR1 MDHEN, CDR2 SYDVKM. V shed 8 bases and J 2 bases; nucleotides not matched to a gene: 5. This CDR3 spans 14 amino acids. The CDR3 coding sequence is TGTGCCAGCGCCGGGGACAGGGACACAGATACGCAGTATTTT. Translation: CASAGDRDTDTQYF.

The gene calls are TRBV29-1 and TRBJ2-7; perhaps TRBD2 as D (5 bases). V was cut by 5 bases and J by 0 bases, with 17 bases left in between. The CDR3 is 15 residues long. Germline V gene data show CDR1 as SQVTM and CDR2 as ANQGSEA. The CDR3 protein is CSVSSSLSSSYEQYF. The CDR3 nucleotides are TGCAGCGTTTCCTCTAGCTTATCGAGCTCCTACGAGCAGTACTTC.

This chain connects TRBV6-4 to TRBJ2-7; 9 bases are shared with TRBD2. Germline CDR1 and CDR2: MRHNA and SNTAGT. The CDR3 is 15 amino acids. The junction had 7 bases not matched to a gene; V was cut back by 3 bases and J by 4 bases. The CDR3 is CASSEAGGPYYEQYF. CDR3 bases: TGTGCCAGCAGTGAGGCGGGAGGGCCCTATTACGAGCAGTACTTC.

CDR3 in amino acids: CASTHSGNYGYTF. The CDR3 DNA sequence: TGTGCCAGCACCCATTCAGGGAACTATGGCTACACCTTC. The V gene is TRBV7-2, the J gene TRBJ1-2; TRBD1 might be the D (5 bases). V was trimmed by 7 bases and J by 2 bases, leaving 11 bases between them. This CDR3 has 13 amino acids. Germline lookup yields CDR1 SGHTA and CDR2 FQGNSA.

J is TRBJ2-3 and V is TRBV11-3; no firm D call. Germline CDR1 is SGHNT and CDR2 is YENEEA. The CDR3 runs 13 residues. The V and J ends lost 5 bases and 4 bases respectively, with 10 bases between them. The CDR3 here is CASSPSRADTQYF. The CDR3 bases are TGTGCCAGCAGCCCTTCTCGGGCAGATACGCAGTATTTT.

The V gene is TRBV7-9, the J gene TRBJ1-1; D remains ambiguous. This CDR3 spans 13 amino acids. Germline V gives CDR1 SEHNR, CDR2 FQNEAQ (reference sequence). V lost 4 bases and J lost 1, with 7 bases in between. The CDR3 loop is CASSSLKNTEAFF. The CDR3 DNA follows: TGTGCCAGCAGCTCCTTAAAGAACACTGAAGCTTTCTTT.

The chain employs TRBV2 and TRBJ2-1; 8 bases align to TRBD1. There are 14 residues in the CDR3. V was clipped by 2 bases and J by 5 bases; unmatched bases: 2. Per the germline V gene, CDR1 is SNHLY and CDR2 is FYNNEI. CDR3 DNA sequence: TGTGCCAGCAGTGAACAGGGGGCGAACAATGAGCAGTTCTTC. It codes for CASSEQGANNEQFF.

J is TRBJ2-7 and V is TRBV6-5; no firm D call. V was cut by 0 bases and J by 3 bases, with 6 bases left in between. The CDR3 runs 13 residues. CDR1 is MNHEY and CDR2 is SVGAGI in the germline V gene. DNA of the CDR3: TGTGCCAGCAGTTACTCCACTTACTACGAGCAGTACTTC. As protein: CASSYSTYYEQYF.

This clone was recorded once. The chain combines TRBV7-9 with TRBJ2-1; 11 nucleotides match TRBD2. The V segment lost 4 bases and the J segment 2 bases; nucleotides outside the gene matches: 10. The CDR3 loop spans 18 amino acids. Germline V gene data show CDR1 as SEHNR and CDR2 as FQNEAQ (reference sequence). The CDR3 DNA sequence: TGTGCCAGCAGCTGGGGGACTAGCGGAGGGGGACCCTACAATGAGCAGTTCTTC. Protein product: CASSWGTSGGGPYNEQFF.

The rearrangement joins TRBV2 to TRBJ2-7, with 16 nucleotides matching TRBD2. In germline, CDR1 is SNHLY, CDR2 FYNNEI. This CDR3 spans 14 amino acids. The junction had 7 bases not matched to a gene; V was cut back by 10 bases and J by 7 bases. CDR3 coding DNA: TGTGCCATTGGGACTAGCGGGAGGGTGGGGGAGCAGTACTTC. Its protein is CAIGTSGRVGEQYF.